This T cell receptor (beta chain) appears in the sequencing data of a study of blood T cell repertoires in COVID-19 (dated by TCRdb to 2020 to 2022). Notes on the research overall: Samples from collaborators originated in the United States, Italy and Spain and spanned both the acute and convalescent phases of COVID-19. The prospective study material was composed of cDNA or gDNA derived from T cells, B-cell-depleted T cells, or PBMCs. The dataset comprised deeply sampled blood TCRbeta repertoires from subjects exposed to, actively infected with, or recovered from COVID-19. A freely available public database, intended as a resource for researchers studying the immune response to SARS-CoV-2, is where the repertoires were released. The samples were drawn from the first 160 participants of the ongoing ImmuneRACE study and from 1,254 subjects provided by 6 global collaborators. The sample metadata nearly always contained a de-identified subject ID, COVID-19 status, age in years and sex. Where HLA class I and class II types were available, the types were taken from metadata supplied by the sample provider, not from assay-based typing. Beyond this particular receptor, the publication reports: Clinical and demographic metadata were provided uncurated, with the amount varying by source and participant.

CDR1 and CDR2 (SGHAT, FQNNGV) derive from the germline V gene. The CDR3 spans 13 residues, from the cysteine through the phenylalanine. The DNA shown is the 39-base CDR3, in frame from base 1. V is cut by 5 bases and J by 9 bases, and the space between the germline ends is 14 bases. TCRbeta CDR3 regions were amplified from genomic DNA using the immunoSEQ Assay, a bias-controlled multiplex PCR. The study's processing was this. Nucleated cell counts per sample were estimated from amplification of reference gene primers within the assay. To quantify the absolute abundance of each unique TCRbeta CDR3 rearrangement, sequence reads were collapsed and filtered. For each sample, productive Simpson clonality was calculated as the square root of Simpson's diversity index across productive rearrangements. TCRdb stores this immuneACCESS table with in-frame sequences only. Part of the clones is absent; in the studies checked, under half of the shortfall reflects unresolved V genes, and no reason is known for the rest. D and trimming were read from the DNA, whereas the V and J calls and clone size are those reported in that table. The sample yields 200,000 to 250,000 clones; approximately 78% were counted once. Around 8% of the sample lies in the top ten.

One collaborating source in Seattle enrolled patients during active infection and followed them longitudinally through the course of disease. The collaborating institutions used their own protocols to collect whole blood in K2EDTA tubes. Collaborator samples were shipped for TCRbeta analysis as frozen whole blood, isolated PBMCs, or DNA extracted from either sample type. The count of this clone is one. Its recognized antigen is unknown. The input lacks base qualities; no much larger clone sits a single base away. The chain couples TRBV11-2 to TRBJ1-3; no D segment can be confidently identified. Sequencing was done on a sample of peripheral blood. This TCR was sampled from a woman of 80 years or more with COVID-19, enrolled during active disease. The bases are TGTGCCAGCAGCACTACCGAGGGTACCACCATATATTTT. It translates as CASSTTEGTTIYF. The full variable domain, completed from the reference TRBV11-2 and TRBJ1-3 proteins outside the CDR3, reads EAGVAQSPRYKIIEKRQSVAFWCNPISGHATLYWYQQILGQGPKLLIQFQNNGVVDDSQLPKDRFSAERLKGVDSTLKIQPAKLEDSAVYLCASSTTEGTTIYFGEGSWLTVV.